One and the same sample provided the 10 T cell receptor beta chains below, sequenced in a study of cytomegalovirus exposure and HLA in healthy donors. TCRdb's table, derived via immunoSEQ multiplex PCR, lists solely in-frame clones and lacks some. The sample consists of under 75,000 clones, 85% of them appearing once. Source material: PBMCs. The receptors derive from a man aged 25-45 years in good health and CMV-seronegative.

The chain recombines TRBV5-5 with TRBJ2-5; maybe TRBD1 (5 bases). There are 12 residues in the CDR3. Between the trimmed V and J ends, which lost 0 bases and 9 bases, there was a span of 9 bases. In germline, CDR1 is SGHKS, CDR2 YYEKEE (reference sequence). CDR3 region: CASSLVLGAQYF. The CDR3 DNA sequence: TGTGCCAGCAGCTTGGTCCTAGGGGCCCAGTACTTC.

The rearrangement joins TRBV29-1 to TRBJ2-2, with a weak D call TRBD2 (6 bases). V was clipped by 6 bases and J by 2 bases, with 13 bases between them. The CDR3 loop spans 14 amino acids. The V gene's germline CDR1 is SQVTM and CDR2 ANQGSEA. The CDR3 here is CSVAGTSNTGELFF. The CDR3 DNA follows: TGCAGCGTCGCCGGCACTAGCAACACCGGGGAGCTGTTTTTT.

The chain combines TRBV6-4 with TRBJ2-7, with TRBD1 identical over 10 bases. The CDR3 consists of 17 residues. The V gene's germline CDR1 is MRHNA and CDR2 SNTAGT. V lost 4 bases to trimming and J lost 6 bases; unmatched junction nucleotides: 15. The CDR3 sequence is CASSASPGGQGPSEQYF. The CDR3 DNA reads TGTGCCAGCAGTGCCTCCCCGGGGGGACAGGGGCCTTCCGAGCAGTACTTC.

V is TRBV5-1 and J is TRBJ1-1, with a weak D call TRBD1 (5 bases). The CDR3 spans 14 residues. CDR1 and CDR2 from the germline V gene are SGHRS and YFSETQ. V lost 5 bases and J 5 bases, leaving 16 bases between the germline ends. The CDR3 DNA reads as TGCGCCAGCAGGTACTGGGGGGTAGAGACTGAAGCTTTCTTT. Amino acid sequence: CASRYWGVETEAFF.

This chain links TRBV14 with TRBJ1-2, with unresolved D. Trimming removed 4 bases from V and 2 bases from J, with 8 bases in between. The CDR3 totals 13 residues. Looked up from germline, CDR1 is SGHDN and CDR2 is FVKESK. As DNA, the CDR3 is TGTGCCAGCAGCCGCGGGGTAAACTATGGCTACACCTTC. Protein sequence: CASSRGVNYGYTF. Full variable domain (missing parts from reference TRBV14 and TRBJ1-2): EAGVTQFPSHSVIEKGQTVTLRCDPISGHDNLYWYRRVMGKEIKFLLHFVKESKQDESGMPNNRFLAERTGGTYSTLKVQPAELEDSGVYFCASSRGVNYGYTFGSGTRLTVV.

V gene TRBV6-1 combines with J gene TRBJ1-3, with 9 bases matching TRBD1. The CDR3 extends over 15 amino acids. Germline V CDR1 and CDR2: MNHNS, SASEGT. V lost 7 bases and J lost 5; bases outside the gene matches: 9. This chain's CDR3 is CASNPGQGLRNTIYF. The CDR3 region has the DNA TGTGCCAGCAACCCGGGACAGGGACTGCGAAACACCATATATTTT.

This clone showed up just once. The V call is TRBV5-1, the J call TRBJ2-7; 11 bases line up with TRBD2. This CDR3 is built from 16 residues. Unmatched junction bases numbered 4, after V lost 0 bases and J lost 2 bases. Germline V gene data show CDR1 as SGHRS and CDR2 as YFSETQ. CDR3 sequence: CASSLAGTSGTYEQYF. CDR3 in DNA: TGCGCCAGCAGCTTGGCTGGGACTAGCGGAACCTACGAGCAGTACTTC.

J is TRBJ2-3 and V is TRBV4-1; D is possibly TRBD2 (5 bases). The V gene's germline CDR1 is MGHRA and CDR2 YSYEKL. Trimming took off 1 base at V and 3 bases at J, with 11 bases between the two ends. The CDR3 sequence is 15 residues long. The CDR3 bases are TGCGCCAGCAGCCAAGGCCATACGGGGACAGATACGCAGTATTTT. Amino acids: CASSQGHTGTDTQYF.

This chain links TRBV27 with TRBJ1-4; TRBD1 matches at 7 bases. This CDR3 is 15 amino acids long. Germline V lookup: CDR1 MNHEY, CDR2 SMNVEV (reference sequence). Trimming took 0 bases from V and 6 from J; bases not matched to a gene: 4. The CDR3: CASSLSGTDYEKLFF. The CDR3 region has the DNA TGTGCCAGCAGTTTATCGGGGACAGATTATGAAAAACTGTTTTTT.

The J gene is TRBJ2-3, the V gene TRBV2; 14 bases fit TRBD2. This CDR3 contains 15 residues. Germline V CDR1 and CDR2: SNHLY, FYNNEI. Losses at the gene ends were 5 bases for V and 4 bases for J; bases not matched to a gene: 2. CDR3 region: CASSRTSGGSDTQYF. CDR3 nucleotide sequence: TGTGCCAGCAGTCGGACTAGCGGGGGGTCAGATACGCAGTATTTT. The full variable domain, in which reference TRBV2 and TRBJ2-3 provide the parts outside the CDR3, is EPEVTQTPSHQVTQMGQEVILRCVPISNHLYFYWYRQILGQKVEFLVSFYNNEISEKSEIFDDQFSVERPDGSNFTLKIRSTKLEDSAMYFCASSRTSGGSDTQYFGPGTRLTVL.